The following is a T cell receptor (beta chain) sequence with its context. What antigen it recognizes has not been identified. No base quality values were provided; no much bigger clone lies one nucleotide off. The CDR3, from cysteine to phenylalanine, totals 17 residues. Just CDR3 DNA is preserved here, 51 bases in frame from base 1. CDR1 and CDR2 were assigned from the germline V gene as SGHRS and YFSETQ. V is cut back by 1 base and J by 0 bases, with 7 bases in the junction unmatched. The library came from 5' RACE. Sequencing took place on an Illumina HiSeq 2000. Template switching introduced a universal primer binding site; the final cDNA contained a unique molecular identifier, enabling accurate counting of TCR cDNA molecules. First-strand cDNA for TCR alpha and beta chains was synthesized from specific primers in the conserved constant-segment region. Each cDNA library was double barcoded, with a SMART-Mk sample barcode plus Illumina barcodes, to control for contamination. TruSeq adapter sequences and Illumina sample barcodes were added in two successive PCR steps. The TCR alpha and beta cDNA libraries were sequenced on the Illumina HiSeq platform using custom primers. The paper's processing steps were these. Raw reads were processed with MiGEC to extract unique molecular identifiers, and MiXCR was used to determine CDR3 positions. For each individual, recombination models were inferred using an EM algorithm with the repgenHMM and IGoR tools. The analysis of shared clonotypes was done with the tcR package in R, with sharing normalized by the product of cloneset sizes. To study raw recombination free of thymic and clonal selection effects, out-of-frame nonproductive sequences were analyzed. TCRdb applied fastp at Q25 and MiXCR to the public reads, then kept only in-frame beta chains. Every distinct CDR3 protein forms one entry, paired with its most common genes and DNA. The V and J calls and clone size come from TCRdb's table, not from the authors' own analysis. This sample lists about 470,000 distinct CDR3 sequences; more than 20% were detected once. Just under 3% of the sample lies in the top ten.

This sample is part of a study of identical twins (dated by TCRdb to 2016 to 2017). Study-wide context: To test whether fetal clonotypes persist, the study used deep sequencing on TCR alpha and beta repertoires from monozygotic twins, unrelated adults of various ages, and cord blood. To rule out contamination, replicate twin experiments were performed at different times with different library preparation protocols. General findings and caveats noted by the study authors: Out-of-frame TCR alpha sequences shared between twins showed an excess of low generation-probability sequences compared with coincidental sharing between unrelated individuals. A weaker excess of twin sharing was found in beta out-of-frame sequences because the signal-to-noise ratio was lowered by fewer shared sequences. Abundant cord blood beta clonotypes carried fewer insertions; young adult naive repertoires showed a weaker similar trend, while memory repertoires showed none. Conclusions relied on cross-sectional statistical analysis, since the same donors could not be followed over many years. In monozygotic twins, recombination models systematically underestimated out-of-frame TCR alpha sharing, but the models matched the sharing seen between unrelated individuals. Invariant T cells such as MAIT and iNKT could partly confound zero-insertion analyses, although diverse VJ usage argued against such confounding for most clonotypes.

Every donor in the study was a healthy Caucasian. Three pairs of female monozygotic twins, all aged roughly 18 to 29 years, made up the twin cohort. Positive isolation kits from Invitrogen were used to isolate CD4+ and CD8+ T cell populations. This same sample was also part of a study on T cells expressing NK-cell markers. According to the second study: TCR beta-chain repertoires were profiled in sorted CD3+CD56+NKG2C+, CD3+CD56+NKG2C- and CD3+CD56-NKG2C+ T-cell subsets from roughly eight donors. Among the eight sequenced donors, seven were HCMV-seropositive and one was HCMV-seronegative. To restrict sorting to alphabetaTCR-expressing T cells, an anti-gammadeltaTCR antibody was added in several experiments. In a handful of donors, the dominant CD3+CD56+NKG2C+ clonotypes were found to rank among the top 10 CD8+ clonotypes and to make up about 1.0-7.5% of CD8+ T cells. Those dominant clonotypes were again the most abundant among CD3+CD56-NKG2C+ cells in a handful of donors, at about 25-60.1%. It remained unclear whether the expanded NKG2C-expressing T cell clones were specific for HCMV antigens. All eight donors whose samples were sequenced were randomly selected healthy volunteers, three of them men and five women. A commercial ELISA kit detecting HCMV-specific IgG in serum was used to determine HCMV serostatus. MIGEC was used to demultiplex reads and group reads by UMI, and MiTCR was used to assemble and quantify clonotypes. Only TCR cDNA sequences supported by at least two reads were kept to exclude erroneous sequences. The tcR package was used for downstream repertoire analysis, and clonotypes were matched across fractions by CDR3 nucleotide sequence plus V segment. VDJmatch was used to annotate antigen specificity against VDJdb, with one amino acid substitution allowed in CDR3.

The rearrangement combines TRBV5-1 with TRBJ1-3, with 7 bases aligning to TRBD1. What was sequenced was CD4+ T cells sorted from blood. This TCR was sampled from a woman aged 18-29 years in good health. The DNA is TGCGCCAGCAGCTTGCGACAGGGCATTAGCTCTGGAAACACCATATATTTT. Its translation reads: CASSLRQGISSGNTIYF.